The T cell receptor beta chain under discussion was sequenced for a study of cytomegalovirus exposure and HLA in healthy donors. Study-wide results and caveats: According to the study, roughly 180 TCR beta chains were cytomegalovirus-associated. In the 100 to 150 validation repertoires, more than 85% of cluster scores exceeded 0, per a later analysis. Accounts indicate the classifier identified cytomegalovirus status with strong specificity and sensitivity. Across donors, most TCRs were seen rarely, yet some public ones were widespread.

With regard to this clone: Antigen unknown.

Here immunoSEQ multiplex PCR was the method, and the copy in TCRdb shows in-frame clones only, minus some. The sample records roughly 60,000 clones, roughly 96% being singletons. The CDR3 sequence is 18 residues long. With V trimmed by 3 bases and J by 0 bases, 5 bases remained unmatched. Germline CDR1 is SGHVS and CDR2 is FQNEAQ. The clonotype originates from a man aged 18 to 29 in good health and CMV-seronegative. The genes are TRBV7-8 and TRBJ2-6; 10 nucleotides match TRBD1. Sequenced input: PBMCs. CDR3 bases: TGTGCCAGCAGCTTCCGGGACAGGGGTCTCTCTGGGGCCAACGTCCTGACTTTC. This gives the protein CASSFRDRGLSGANVLTF.